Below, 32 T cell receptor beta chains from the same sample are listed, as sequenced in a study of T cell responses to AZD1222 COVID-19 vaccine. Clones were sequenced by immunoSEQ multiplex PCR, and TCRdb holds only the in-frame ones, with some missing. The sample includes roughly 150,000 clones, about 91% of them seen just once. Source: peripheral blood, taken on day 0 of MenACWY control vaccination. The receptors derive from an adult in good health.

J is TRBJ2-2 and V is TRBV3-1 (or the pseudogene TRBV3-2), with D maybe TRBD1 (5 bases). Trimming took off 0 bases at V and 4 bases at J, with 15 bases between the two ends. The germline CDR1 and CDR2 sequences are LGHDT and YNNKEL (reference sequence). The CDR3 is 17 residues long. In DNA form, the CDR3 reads TGTGCCAGCAGCCAAGATTTGGTAGGGGCATTCACCGGGGAGCTGTTTTTT. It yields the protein CASSQDLVGAFTGELFF.

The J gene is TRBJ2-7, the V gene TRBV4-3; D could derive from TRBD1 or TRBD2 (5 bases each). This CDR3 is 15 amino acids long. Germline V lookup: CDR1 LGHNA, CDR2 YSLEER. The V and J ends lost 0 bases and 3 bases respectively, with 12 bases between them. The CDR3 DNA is TGCGCCAGCAGCCAAGATATTGCGAGGGGCTACGAGCAGTACTTC. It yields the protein CASSQDIARGYEQYF.

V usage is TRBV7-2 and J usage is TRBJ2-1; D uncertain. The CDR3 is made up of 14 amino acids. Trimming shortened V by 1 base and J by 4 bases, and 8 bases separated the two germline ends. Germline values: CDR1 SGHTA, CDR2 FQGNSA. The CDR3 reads CASSLEAVYNEQFF. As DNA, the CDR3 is TGTGCCAGCAGCTTAGAGGCTGTATACAATGAGCAGTTCTTC. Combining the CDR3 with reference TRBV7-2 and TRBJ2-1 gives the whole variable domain GAGVSQSPSNKVTEKGKDVELRCDPISGHTALYWYRQSLGQGLEFLIYFQGNSAPDKSGLPSDRFSAERTGGSVSTLTIQRTQQEDSAVYLCASSLEAVYNEQFFGPGTRLTVL.

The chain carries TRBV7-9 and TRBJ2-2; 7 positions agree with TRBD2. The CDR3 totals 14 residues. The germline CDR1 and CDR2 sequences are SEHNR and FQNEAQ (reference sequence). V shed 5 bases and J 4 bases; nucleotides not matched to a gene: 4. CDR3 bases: TGTGCCAGCAGCCCGCCGGGGGGCACCGGGGAGCTGTTTTTT. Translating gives CASSPPGGTGELFF.

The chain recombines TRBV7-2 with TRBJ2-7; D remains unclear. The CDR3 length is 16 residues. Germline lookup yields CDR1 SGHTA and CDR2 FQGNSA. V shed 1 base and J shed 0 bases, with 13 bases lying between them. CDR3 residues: CASSLGSHSISYEQYF. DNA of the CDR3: TGTGCCAGCAGCTTAGGTTCACATAGCATCTCCTACGAGCAGTACTTC.

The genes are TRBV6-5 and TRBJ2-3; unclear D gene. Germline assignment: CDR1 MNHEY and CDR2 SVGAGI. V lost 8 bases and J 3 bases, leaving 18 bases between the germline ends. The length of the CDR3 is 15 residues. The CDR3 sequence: CASFYRGLKTDTQYF. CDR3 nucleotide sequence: TGTGCCAGCTTTTATCGAGGTTTAAAGACAGATACGCAGTATTTT.

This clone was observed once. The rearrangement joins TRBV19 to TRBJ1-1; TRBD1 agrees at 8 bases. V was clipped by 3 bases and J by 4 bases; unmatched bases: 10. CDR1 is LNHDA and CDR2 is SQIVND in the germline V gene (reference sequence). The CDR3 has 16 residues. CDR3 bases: TGTGCCAGTAGTATCGCAGCAGGGGGCGTAGGCACTGAAGCTTTCTTT. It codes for CASSIAAGGVGTEAFF.

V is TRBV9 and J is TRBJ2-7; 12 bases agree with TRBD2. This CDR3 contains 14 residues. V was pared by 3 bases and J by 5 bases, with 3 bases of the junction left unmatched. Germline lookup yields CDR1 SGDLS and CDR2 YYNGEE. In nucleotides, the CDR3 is TGTGCCAGCAGCGCTAGCGGGAGGGCGGACGAGCAGTACTTC. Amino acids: CASSASGRADEQYF.

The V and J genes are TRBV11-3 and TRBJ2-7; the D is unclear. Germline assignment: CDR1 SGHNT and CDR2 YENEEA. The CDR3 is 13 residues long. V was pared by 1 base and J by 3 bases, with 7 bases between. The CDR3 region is CASSLGADYEQYF. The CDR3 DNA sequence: TGTGCCAGCAGCTTAGGAGCTGACTACGAGCAGTACTTC.

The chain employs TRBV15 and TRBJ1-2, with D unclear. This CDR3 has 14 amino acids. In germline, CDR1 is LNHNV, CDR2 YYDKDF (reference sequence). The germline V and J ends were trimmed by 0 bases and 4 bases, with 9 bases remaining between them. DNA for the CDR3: TGTGCCACCAGCAGAGATGGGCAGAGCTATGGCTACACCTTC. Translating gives CATSRDGQSYGYTF.

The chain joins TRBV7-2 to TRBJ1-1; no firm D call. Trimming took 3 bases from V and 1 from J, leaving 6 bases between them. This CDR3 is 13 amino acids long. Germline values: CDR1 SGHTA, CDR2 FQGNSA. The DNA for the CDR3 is TGTGCCAGCAGCTTCGACCAGAACACTGAAGCTTTCTTT. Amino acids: CASSFDQNTEAFF.

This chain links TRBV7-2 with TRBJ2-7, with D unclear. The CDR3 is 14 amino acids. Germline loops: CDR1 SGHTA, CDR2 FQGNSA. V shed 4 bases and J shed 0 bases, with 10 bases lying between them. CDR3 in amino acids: CASSSALLSYEQYF. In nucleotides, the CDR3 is TGTGCCAGCAGCTCCGCCTTGCTCTCCTACGAGCAGTACTTC.

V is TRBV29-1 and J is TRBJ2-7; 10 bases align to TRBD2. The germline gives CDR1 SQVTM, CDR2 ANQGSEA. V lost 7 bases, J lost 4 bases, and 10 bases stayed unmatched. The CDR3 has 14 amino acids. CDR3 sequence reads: CSGRAGGPEYEQYF. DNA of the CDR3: TGCAGCGGTCGAGCGGGAGGGCCTGAGTACGAGCAGTACTTC.

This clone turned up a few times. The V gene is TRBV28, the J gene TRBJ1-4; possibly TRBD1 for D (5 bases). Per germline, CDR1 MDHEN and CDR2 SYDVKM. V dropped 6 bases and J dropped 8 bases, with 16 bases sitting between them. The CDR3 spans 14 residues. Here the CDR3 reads CASRIQGTTEKLFF. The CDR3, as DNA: TGTGCCAGCAGAATCCAAGGGACCACCGAAAAACTGTTTTTT. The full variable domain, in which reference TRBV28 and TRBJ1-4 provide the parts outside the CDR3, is DVKVTQSSRYLVKRTGEKVFLECVQDMDHENMFWYRQDPGLGLRLIYFSYDVKMKEKGDIPEGYSVSREKKERFSLILESASTNQTSMYLCASRIQGTTEKLFFGSGTQLSVL.

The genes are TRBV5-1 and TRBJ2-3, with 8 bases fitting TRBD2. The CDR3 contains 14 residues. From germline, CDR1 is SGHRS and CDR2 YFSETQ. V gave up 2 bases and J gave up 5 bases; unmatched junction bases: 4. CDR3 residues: CASSFAGGGDTQYF. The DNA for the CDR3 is TGCGCCAGCAGCTTTGCGGGGGGCGGAGATACGCAGTATTTT.

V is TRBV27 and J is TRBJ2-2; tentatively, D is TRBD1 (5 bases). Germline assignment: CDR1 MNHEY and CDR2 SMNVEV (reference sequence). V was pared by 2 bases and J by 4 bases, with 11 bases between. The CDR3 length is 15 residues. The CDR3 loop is CASSLAGPGTGELFF. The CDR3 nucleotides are TGTGCCAGCAGTTTAGCAGGGCCGGGCACCGGGGAGCTGTTTTTT.

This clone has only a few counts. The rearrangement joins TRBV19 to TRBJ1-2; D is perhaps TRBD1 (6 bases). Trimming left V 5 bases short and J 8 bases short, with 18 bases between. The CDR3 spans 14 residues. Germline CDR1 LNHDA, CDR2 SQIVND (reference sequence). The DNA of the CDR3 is TGTGCCAGTAGTCCGCAGTTTGGGACACTAGGCTACACCTTC. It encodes CASSPQFGTLGYTF.

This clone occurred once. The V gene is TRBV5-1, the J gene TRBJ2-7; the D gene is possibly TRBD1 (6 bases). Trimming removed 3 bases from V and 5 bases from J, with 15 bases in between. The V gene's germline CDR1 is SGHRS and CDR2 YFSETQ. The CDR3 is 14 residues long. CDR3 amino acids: CASSSLQGIHEQYF. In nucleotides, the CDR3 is TGCGCCAGCAGCTCACTTCAGGGGATCCACGAGCAGTACTTC.

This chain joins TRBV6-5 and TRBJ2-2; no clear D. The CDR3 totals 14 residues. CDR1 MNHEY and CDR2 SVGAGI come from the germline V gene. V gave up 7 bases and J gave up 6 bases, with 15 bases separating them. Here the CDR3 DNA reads TGTGCCAGCAAAGGTTCGCTCTTGTCCGGGGAGCTGTTTTTT. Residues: CASKGSLLSGELFF.

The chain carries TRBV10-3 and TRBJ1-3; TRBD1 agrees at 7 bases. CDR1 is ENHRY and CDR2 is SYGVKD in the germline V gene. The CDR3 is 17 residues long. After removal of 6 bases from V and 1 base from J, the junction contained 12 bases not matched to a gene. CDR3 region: CAISPPSGGTSGNTIYF. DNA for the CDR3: TGTGCCATCAGCCCCCCCTCAGGGGGAACTTCTGGAAACACCATATATTTT.

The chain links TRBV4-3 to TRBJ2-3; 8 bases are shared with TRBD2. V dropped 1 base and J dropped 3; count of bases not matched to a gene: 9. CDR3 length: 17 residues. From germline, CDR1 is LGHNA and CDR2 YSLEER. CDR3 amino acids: CASSQGTGGSMTDTQYF. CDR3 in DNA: TGCGCCAGCAGCCAAGGGACGGGGGGGTCGATGACAGATACGCAGTATTTT.

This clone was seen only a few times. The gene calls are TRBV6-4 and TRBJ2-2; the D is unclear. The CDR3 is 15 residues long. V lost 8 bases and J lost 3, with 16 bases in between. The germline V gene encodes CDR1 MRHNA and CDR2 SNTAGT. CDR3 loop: CASGRTADDTGELFF. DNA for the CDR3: TGTGCCAGCGGAAGGACGGCGGATGACACCGGGGAGCTGTTTTTT.

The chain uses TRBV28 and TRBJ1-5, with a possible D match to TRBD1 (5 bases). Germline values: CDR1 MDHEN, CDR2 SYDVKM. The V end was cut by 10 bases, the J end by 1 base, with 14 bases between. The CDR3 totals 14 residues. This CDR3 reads CATRVGGSNQPQHF. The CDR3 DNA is TGTGCCACCAGGGTGGGGGGAAGCAATCAGCCCCAGCATTTT. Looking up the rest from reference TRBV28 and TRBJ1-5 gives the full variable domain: DVKVTQSSRYLVKRTGEKVFLECVQDMDHENMFWYRQDPGLGLRLIYFSYDVKMKEKGDIPEGYSVSREKKERFSLILESASTNQTSMYLCATRVGGSNQPQHFGDGTRLSIL.

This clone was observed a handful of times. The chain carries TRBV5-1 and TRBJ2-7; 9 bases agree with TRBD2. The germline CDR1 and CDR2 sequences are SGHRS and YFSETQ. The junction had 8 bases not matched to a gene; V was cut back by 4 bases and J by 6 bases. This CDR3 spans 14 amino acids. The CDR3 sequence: CASSREGLAVEQYF. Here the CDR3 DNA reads TGCGCCAGCAGCAGAGAGGGACTAGCAGTCGAGCAGTACTTC.

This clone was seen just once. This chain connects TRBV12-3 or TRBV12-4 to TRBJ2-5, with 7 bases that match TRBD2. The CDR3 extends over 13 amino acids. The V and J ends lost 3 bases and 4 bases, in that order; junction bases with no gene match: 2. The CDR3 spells CASSLWEGETQYF. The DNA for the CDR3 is TGTGCCAGCAGTTTGTGGGAGGGAGAGACCCAGTACTTC.

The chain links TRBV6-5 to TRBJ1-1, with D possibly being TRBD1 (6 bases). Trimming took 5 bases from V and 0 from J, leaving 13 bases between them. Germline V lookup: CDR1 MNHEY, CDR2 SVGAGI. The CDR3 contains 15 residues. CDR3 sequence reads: CASSTRQVLNTEAFF. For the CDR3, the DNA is TGTGCCAGCAGTACCAGACAGGTTCTGAACACTGAAGCTTTCTTT.

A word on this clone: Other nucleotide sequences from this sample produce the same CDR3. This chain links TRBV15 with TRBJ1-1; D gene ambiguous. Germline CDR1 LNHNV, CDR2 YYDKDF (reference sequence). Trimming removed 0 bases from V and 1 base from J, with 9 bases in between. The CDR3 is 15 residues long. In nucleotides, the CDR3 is TGTGCCACCAGCAGAGATCGGGGAGCGAACACTGAAGCTTTCTTT. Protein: CATSRDRGANTEAFF.

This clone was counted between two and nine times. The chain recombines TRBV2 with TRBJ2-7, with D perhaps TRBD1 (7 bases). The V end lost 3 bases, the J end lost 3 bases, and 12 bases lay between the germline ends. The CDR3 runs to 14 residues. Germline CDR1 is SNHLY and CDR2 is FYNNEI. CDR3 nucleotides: TGTGCCAGCAGTGACGCAGGGGGGAACTACGAGCAGTACTTC. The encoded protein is CASSDAGGNYEQYF.

The CDR3 protein is CASSQEPSGSGYEQYF. The CDR3 DNA reads TGTGCCAGCAGCCAAGAACCGTCAGGGTCGGGCTACGAGCAGTACTTC. This sequence joins TRBV4-2 and TRBJ2-7; perhaps TRBD1 as D (5 bases). The CDR3 totals 16 residues. Germline V gene sequence: CDR1 LGHNA, CDR2 YNFKEQ. The V end was cut by 0 bases, the J end by 3 bases, with 15 bases between.

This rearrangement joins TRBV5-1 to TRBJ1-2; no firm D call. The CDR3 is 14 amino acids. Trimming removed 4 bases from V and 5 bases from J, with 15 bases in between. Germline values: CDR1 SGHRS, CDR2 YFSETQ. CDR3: CASSLPGPGYGYTF. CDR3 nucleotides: TGCGCCAGCAGCCTCCCCGGGCCCGGTTATGGCTACACCTTC.

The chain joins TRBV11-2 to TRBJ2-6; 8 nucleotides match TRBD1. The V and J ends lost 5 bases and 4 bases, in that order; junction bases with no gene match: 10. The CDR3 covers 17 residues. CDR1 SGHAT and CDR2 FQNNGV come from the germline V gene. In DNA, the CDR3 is TGTGCCAGCAGCCCAGGACAGGGTCGGGGCGGGGCCAACGTCCTGACTTTC. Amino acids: CASSPGQGRGGANVLTF.

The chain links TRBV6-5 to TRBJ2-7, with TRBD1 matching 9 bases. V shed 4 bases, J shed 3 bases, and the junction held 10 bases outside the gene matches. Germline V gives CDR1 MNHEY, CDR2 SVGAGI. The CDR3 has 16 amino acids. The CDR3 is CASSSLPGQGNYEQYF. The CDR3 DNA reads TGTGCCAGCAGTTCTCTGCCGGGACAGGGAAACTACGAGCAGTACTTC.